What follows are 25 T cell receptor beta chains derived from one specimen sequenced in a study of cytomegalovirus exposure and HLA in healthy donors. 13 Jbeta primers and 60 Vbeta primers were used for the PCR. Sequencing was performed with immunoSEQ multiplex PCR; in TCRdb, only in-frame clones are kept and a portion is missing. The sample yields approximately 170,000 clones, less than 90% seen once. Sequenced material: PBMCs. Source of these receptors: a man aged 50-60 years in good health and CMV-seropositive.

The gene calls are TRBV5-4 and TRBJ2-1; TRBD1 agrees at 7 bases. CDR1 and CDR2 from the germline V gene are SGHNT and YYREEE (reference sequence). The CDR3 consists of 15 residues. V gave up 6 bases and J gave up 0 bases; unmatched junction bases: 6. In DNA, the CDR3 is TGTGCCAGCACCCTGACAGGGACCTCCTACAATGAGCAGTTCTTC. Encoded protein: CASTLTGTSYNEQFF.

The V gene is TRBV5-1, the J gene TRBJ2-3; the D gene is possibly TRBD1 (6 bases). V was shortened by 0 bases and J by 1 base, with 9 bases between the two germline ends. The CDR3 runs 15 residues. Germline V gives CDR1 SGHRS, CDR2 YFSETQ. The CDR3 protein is CASSLVSGGTDTQYF. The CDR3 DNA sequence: TGCGCCAGCAGCTTGGTGTCAGGGGGCACAGATACGCAGTATTTT.

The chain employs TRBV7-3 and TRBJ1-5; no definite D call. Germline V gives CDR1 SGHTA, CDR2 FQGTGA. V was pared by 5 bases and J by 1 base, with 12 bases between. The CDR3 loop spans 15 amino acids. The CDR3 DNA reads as TGTGCCAGCAGCGAAAGCGGGGAAAGCAATCAGCCCCAGCATTTT. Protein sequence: CASSESGESNQPQHF.

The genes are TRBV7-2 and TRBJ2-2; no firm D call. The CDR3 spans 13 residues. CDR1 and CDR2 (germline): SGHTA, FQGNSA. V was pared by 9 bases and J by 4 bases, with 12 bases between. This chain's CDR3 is CASNTVGTGELFF. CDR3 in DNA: TGTGCCAGTAATACAGTAGGCACCGGGGAGCTGTTTTTT. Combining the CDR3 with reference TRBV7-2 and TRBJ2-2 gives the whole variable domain GAGVSQSPSNKVTEKGKDVELRCDPISGHTALYWYRQSLGQGLEFLIYFQGNSAPDKSGLPSDRFSAERTGGSVSTLTIQRTQQEDSAVYLCASNTVGTGELFFGEGSRLTVL.

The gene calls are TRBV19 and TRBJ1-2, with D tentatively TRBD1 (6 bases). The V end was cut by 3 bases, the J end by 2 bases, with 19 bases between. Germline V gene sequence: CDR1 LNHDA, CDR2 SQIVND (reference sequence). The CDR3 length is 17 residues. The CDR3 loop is CASSIFSGTQQNYGYTF. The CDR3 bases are TGTGCCAGTAGTATTTTTTCCGGGACACAACAAAACTATGGCTACACCTTC. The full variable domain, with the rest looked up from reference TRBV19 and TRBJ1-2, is DGGITQSPKYLFRKEGQNVTLSCEQNLNHDAMYWYRQDPGQGLRLIYYSQIVNDFQKGDIAEGYSVSREKKESFPLTVTSAQKNPTAFYLCASSIFSGTQQNYGYTFGSGTRLTVV.

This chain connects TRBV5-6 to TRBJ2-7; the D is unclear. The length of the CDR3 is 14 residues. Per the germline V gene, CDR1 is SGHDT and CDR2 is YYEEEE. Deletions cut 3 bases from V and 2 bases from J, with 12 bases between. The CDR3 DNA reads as TGTGCCAGCAGCTCGATCAGCGAACCCTACGAGCAGTACTTC. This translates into CASSSISEPYEQYF. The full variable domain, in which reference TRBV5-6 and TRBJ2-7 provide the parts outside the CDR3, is DAGVTQSPTHLIKTRGQQVTLRCSPKSGHDTVSWYQQALGQGPQFIFQYYEEEERQRGNFPDRFSGHQFPNYSSELNVNALLLGDSALYLCASSSISEPYEQYFGPGTRLTVT.

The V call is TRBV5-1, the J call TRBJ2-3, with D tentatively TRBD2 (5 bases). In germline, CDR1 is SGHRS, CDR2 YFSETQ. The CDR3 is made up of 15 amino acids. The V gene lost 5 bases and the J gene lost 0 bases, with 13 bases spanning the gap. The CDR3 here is CASSPADPSTDTQYF. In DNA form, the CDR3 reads TGCGCCAGCAGTCCAGCGGACCCTAGCACAGATACGCAGTATTTT.

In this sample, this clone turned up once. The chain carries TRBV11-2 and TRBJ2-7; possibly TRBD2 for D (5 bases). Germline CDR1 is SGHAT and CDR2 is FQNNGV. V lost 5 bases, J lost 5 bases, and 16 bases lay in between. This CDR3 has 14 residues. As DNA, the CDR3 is TGTGCCAGCAGCAGGGAGTCCGGTGGTCACGAGCAGTACTTC. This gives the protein CASSRESGGHEQYF.

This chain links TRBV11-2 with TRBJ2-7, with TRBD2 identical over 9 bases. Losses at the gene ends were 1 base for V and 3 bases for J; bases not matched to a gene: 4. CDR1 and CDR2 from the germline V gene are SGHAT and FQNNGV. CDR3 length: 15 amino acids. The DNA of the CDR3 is TGTGCCAGCAGCTTAGGGCTTAGCGGGGGCTACGAGCAGTACTTC. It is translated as CASSLGLSGGYEQYF.

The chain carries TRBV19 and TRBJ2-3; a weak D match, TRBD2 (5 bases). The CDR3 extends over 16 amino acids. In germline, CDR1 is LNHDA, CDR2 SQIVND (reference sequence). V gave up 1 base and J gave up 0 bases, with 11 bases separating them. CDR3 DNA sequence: TGTGCCAGTAGTATAGGAGGGAAGCGGAGCACAGATACGCAGTATTTT. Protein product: CASSIGGKRSTDTQYF.

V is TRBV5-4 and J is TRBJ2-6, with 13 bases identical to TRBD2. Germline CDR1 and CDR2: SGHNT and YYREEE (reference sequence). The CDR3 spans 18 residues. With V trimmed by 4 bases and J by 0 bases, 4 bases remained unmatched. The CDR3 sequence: CASSLGLAGVSGANVLTF. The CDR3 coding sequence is TGTGCCAGCAGCCTCGGACTAGCGGGAGTCTCTGGGGCCAACGTCCTGACTTTC.

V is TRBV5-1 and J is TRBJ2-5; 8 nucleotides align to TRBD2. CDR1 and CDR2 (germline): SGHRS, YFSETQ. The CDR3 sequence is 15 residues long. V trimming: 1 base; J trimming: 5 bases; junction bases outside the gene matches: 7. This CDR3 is CASSLLAGGAETQYF. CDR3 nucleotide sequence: TGCGCCAGCAGCTTGTTGGCGGGGGGCGCGGAGACCCAGTACTTC.

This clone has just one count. CDR3 in DNA: TGTGCCAGCAGCTCGACCATGACTAGCGGCTCCTACGAGCAGTACTTC. It yields the protein CASSSTMTSGSYEQYF. V gene TRBV11-1 combines with J gene TRBJ2-7; 9 bases are a match to TRBD2. This CDR3 spans 16 amino acids. Germline values: CDR1 SGHAT, CDR2 FQDESV (reference sequence). The V gene end was trimmed by 4 bases and the J gene end by 0 bases; junction bases not matched to a gene: 7.

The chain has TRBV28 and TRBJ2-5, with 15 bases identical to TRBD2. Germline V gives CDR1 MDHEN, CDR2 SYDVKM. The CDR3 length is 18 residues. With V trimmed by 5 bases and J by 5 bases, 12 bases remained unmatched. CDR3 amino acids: CASSTGTSGRRGAETQYF. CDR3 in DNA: TGTGCCAGCAGTACCGGGACTAGCGGGAGGAGAGGGGCGGAGACCCAGTACTTC.

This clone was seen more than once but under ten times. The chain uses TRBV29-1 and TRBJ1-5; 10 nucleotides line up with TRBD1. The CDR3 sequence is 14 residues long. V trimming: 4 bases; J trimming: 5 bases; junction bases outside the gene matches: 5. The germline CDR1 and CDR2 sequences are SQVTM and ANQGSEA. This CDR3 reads CSVGGTGVDQPQHF. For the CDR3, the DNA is TGCAGCGTTGGGGGGACAGGGGTCGATCAGCCCCAGCATTTT.

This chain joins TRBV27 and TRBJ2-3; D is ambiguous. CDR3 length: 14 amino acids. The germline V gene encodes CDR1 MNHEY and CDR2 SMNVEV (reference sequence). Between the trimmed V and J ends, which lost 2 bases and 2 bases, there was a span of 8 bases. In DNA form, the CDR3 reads TGTGCCAGCAGTTTAGGGCAGTTCACAGATACGCAGTATTTT. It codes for CASSLGQFTDTQYF.

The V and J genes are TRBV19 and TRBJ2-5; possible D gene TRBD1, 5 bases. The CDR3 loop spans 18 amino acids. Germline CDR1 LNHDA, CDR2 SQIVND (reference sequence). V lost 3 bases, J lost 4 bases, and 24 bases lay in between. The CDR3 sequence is CASSMLVGERMGRETQYF. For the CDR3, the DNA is TGTGCCAGTAGTATGTTGGTAGGGGAACGGATGGGTAGAGAGACCCAGTACTTC.

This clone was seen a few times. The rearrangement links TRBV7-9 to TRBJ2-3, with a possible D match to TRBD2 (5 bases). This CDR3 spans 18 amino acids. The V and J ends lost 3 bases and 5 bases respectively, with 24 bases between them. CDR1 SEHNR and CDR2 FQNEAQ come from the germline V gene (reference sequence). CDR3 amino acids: CASSLPASPIPREDTQYF. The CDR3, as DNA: TGTGCCAGCAGCTTGCCCGCTAGCCCCATACCCCGGGAAGATACGCAGTATTTT.

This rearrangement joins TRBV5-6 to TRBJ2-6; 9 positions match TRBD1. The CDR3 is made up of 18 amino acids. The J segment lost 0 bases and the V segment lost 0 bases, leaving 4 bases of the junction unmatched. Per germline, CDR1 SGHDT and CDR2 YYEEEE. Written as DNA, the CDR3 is TGTGCCAGCAGCTTGGGGGACAGGGCTCTCTCTGGGGCCAACGTCCTGACTTTC. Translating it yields CASSLGDRALSGANVLTF.

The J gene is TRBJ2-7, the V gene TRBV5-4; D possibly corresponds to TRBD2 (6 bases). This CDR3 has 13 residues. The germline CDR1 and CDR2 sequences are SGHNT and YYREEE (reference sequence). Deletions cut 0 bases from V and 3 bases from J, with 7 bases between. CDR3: CASSLVGGYEQYF. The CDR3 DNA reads TGTGCCAGCAGCTTGGTGGGGGGCTACGAGCAGTACTTC.

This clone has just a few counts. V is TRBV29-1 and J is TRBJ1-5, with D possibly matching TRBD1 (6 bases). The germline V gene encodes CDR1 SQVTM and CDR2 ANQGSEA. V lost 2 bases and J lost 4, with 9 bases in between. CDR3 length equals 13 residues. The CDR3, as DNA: TGCAGCGTTGAACAGGGGCCGAATCAGCCCCAGCATTTT. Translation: CSVEQGPNQPQHF.

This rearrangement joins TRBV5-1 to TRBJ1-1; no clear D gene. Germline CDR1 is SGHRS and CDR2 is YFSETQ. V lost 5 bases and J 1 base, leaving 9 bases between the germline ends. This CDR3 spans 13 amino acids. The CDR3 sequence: CASSHYKNTEAFF. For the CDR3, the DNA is TGCGCCAGCAGTCATTACAAGAACACTGAAGCTTTCTTT.

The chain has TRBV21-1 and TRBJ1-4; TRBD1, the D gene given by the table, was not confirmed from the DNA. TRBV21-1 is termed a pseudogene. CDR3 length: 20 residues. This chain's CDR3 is CASSKGDPAGEDSTNEKLFF. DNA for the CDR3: TGTGCCAGCAGCAAAGGGGACCCGGCAGGGGAAGACTCAACTAATGAAAAACTGTTTTTT.

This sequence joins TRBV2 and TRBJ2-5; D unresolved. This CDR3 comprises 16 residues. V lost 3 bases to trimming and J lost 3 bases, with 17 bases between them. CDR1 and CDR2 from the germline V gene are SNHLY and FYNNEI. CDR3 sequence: CASSESFGGLEETQYF. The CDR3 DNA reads TGTGCCAGCAGTGAGTCTTTCGGCGGCCTAGAAGAGACCCAGTACTTC. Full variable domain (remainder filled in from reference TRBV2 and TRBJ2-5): EPEVTQTPSHQVTQMGQEVILRCVPISNHLYFYWYRQILGQKVEFLVSFYNNEISEKSEIFDDQFSVERPDGSNFTLKIRSTKLEDSAMYFCASSESFGGLEETQYFGPGTRLLVL.

Here the CDR3 reads CASSRPAWASGVTNEQFF. The CDR3, as DNA: TGTGCCAGCAGCCGTCCTGCATGGGCTAGCGGGGTGACAAATGAGCAGTTCTTC. The chain links TRBV7-2 to TRBJ2-1; TRBD2 agrees at 9 bases. V gave up 5 bases and J gave up 7 bases; unmatched junction bases: 18. Germline V gives CDR1 SGHTA, CDR2 FQGNSA. The CDR3 extends over 18 amino acids.